This T cell receptor beta chain is drawn from a study of blood T cell repertoires in COVID-19. This clone was detected once. Clones were read by immunoSEQ multiplex PCR, and TCRdb kept only the in-frame ones, dropping some. The sample has some 150,000 clones, 80% to 85% seen once; the top ten hold over 2%. Germline V CDR1 and CDR2: LNHDA, SQIVND (reference sequence). The CDR3 runs 17 residues. V lost 5 bases to trimming and J lost 3 bases; unmatched junction nucleotides: 14. The sequenced material came from peripheral blood. V and J are TRBV19 and TRBJ1-2; 8 nucleotides match TRBD1. The clonotype was recovered from a human donor with acute or convalescent COVID-19. The donor label of this sample is uncertain. This chain's CDR3 is CASSLYGAGGNDYGYTF. CDR3 sequence (DNA): TGTGCCAGTAGTCTCTATGGGGCAGGGGGCAATGACTATGGCTACACCTTC.